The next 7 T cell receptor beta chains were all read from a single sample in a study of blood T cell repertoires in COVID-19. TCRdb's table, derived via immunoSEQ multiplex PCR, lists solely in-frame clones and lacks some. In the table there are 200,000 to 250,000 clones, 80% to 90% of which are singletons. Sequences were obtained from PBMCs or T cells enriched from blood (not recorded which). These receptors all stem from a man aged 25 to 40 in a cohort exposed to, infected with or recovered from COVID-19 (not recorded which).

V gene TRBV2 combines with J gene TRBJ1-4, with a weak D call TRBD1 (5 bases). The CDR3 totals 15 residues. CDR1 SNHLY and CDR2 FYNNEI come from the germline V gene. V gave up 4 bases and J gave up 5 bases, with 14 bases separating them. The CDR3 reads CASSAAGRRNEKLFF. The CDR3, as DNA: TGTGCCAGCAGTGCTGCAGGGAGGAGGAATGAAAAACTGTTTTTT.

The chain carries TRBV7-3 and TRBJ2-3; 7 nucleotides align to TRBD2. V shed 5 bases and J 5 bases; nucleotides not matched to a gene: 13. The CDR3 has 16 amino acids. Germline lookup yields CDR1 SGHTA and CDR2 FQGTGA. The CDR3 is CASSPRGAGVGDTQYF. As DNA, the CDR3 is TGTGCCAGCAGCCCGAGGGGTGCGGGAGTTGGAGATACGCAGTATTTT.

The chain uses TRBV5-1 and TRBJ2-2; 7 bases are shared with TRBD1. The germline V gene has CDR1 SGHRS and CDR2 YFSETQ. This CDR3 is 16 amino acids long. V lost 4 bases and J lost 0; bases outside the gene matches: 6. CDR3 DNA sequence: TGCGCCAGCAGCCGGGGACAGCTAACGAACACCGGGGAGCTGTTTTTT. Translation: CASSRGQLTNTGELFF.

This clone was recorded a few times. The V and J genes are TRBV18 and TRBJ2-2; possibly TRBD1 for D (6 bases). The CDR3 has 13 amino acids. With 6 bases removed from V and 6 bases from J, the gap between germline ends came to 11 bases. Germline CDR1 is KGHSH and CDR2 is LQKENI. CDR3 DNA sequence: TGTGCCAGCTCTACCTCAGGGGCCGGGGAGCTGTTTTTT. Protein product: CASSTSGAGELFF. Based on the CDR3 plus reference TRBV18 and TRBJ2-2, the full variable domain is NAGVMQNPRHLVRRRGQEARLRCSPMKGHSHVYWYRQLPEEGLKFMVYLQKENIIDESGMPKERFSAEFPKEGPSILRIQQVVRGDSAAYFCASSTSGAGELFFGEGSRLTVL.

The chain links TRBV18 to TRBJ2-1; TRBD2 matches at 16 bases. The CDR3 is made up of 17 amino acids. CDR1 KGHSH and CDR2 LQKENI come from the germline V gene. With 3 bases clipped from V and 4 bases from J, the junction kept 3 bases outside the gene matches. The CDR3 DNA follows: TGTGCCAGCTCACCGGCGGGACTAGCGGGAGGGTACAATGAGCAGTTCTTC. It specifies CASSPAGLAGGYNEQFF. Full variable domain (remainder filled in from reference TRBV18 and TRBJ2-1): NAGVMQNPRHLVRRRGQEARLRCSPMKGHSHVYWYRQLPEEGLKFMVYLQKENIIDESGMPKERFSAEFPKEGPSILRIQQVVRGDSAAYFCASSPAGLAGGYNEQFFGPGTRLTVL.

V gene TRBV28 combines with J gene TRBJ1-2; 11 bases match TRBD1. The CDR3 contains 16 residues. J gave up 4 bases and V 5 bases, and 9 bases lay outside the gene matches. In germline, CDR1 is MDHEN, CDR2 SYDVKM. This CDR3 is CASSLGQGVSGYGYTF. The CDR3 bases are TGTGCCAGCAGTCTGGGACAGGGGGTCAGCGGCTATGGCTACACCTTC.

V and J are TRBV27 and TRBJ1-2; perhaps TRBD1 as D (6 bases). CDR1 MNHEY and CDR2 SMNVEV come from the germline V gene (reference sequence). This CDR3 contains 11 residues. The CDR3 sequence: CAVQGLYGYTF. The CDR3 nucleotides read TGTGCGGTACAGGGTCTCTATGGCTACACCTTC.